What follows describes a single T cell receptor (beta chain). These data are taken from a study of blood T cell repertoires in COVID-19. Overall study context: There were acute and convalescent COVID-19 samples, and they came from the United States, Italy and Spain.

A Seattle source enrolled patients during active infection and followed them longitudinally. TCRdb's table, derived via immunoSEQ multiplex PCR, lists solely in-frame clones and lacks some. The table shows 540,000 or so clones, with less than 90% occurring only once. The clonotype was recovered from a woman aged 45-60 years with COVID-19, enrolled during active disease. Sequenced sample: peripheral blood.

The CDR3 DNA is TGTGCCAGCAGGACTAATCAGCCCCAGCATTTT. Translating it yields CASRTNQPQHF. The rearrangement links TRBV6-5 to TRBJ1-5; D not certain. This CDR3 is built from 11 residues. CDR1 is MNHEY and CDR2 is SVGAGI in the germline V gene. With 6 bases removed from V and 4 bases from J, the gap between germline ends came to 4 bases.